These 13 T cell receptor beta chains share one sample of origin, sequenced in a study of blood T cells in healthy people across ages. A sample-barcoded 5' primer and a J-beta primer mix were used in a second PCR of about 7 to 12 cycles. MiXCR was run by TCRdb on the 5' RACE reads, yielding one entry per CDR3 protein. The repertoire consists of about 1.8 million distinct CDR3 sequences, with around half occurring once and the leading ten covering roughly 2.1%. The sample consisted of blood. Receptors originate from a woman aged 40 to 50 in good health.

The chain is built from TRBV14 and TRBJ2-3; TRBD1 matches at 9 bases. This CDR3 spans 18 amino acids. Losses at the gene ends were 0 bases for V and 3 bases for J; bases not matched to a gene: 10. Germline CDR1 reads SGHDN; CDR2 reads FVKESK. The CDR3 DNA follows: TGTGCCAGCAGCCAAGATCATCTAATCGGGACAGGGACAGATACGCAGTATTTT. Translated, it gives CASSQDHLIGTGTDTQYF.

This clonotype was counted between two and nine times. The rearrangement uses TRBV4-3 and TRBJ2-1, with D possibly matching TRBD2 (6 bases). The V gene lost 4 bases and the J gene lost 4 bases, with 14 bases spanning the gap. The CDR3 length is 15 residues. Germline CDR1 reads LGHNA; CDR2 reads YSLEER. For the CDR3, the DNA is TGCGCCAGCAGCCTGCTACCGGGGGATTACAATGAGCAGTTCTTC. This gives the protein CASSLLPGDYNEQFF.

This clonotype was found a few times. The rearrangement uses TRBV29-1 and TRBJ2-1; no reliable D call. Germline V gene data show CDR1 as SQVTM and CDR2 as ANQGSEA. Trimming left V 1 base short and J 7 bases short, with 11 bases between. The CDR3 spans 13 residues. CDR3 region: CSVEGLMVNEQFF. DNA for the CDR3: TGCAGCGTTGAAGGTCTCATGGTAAATGAGCAGTTCTTC.

As DNA, the CDR3 is TGCGCCAGCAGCCATGGTTCGGAAGTCACTGAAGCTTTCTTT. Its protein is CASSHGSEVTEAFF. The rearrangement uses TRBV4-3 and TRBJ1-1; no reliable D call. This CDR3 spans 14 amino acids. V was cut by 3 bases and J by 4 bases, with 12 bases left in between. Germline V CDR1 and CDR2: LGHNA, YSLEER.

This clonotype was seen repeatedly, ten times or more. The chain's CDR3 is CASSLAPGPYEQYF. CDR3 DNA: TGTGCCAGCAGCTTAGCTCCGGGACCCTACGAGCAGTACTTC. V is TRBV7-8 and J is TRBJ2-7; D possibly matches TRBD1 or TRBD2 (5 bases each). The germline CDR1 and CDR2 sequences are SGHVS and FQNEAQ. The CDR3 is 14 residues long. The V end was cut by 0 bases, the J end by 2 bases, with 8 bases between.

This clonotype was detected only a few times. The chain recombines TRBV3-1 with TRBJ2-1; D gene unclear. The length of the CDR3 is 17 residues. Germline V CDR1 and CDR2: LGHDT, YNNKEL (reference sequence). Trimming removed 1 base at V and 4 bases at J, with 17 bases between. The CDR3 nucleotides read TGTGCCAGCAGCCAAGGGGGTTCCGCCCAGCTTTACAATGAGCAGTTCTTC. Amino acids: CASSQGGSAQLYNEQFF.

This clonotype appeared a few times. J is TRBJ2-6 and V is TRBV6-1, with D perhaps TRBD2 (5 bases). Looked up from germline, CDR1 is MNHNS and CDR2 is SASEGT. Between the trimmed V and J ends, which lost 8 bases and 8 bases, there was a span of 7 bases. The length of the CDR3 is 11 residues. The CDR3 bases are TGTGCCAGCGAGGGTACCAACGTCCTGACTTTC. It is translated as CASEGTNVLTF.

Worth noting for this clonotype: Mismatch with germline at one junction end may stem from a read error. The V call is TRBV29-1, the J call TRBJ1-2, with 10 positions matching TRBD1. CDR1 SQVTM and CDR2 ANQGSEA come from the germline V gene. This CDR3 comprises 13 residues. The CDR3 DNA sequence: TGCAGCGGCGACGGACAGGGGGGGTATGGCAACACCTTC. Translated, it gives CSGDGQGGYGNTF.

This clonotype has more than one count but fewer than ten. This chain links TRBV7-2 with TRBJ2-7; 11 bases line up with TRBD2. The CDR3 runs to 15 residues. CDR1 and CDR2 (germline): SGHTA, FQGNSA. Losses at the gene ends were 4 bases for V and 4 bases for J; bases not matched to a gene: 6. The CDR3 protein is CASSSRLAGKYEQYF. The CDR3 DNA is TGTGCCAGCAGCTCGAGACTAGCGGGGAAATACGAGCAGTACTTC.

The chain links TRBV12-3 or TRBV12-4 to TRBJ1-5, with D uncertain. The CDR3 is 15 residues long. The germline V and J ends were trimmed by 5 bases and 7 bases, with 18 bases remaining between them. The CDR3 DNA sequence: TGTGCCAGCAGTGACCGGGTACGGGGATTGCAGCCCCAGCATTTT. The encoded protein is CASSDRVRGLQPQHF.

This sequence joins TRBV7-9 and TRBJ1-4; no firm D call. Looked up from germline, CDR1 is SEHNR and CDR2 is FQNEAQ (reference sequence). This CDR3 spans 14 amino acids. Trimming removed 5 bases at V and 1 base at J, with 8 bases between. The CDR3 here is CASSPMGTNEKLFF. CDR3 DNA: TGTGCCAGCAGCCCAATGGGAACTAATGAAAAACTGTTTTTT. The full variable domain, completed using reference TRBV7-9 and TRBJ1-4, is DTGVSQNPRHKITKRGQNVTFRCDPISEHNRLYWYRQTLGQGPEFLTYFQNEAQLEKSRLLSDRFSAERPKGSFSTLEIQRTEQGDSAMYLCASSPMGTNEKLFFGSGTQLSVL.

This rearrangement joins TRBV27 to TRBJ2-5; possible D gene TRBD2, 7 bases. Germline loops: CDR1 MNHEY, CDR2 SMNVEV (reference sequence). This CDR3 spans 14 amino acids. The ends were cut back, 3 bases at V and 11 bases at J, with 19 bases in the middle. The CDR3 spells CASSLVGGHNEQYF. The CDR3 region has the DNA TGTGCCAGCAGTTTGGTGGGGGGGCATAATGAGCAGTACTTC.

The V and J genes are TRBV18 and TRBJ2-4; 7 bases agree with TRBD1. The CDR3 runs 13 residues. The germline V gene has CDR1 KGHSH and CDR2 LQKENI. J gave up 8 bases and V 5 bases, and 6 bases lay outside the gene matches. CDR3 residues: CASSLTGYDIQYF. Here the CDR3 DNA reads TGTGCCAGCTCATTGACAGGGTACGACATTCAGTACTTC.